The 7 T cell receptor beta chains below were found in one sample sequenced in a study of cytomegalovirus exposure and HLA in healthy donors. 13 Jbeta primers and 60 Vbeta primers were used for the PCR. The method was immunoSEQ multiplex PCR; TCRdb's version includes in-frame clones alone and lacks a portion of them. The sample carries 180,000 or so clones, roughly 85% recorded once. The sequenced material came from PBMCs. The receptors were gathered from a man in his forties or fifties in good health and CMV-seropositive.

This sequence joins TRBV28 and TRBJ1-2; TRBD1 matches at 7 bases. This CDR3 has 16 residues. Germline V gives CDR1 MDHEN, CDR2 SYDVKM. V lost 2 bases to trimming and J lost 8 bases; unmatched junction nucleotides: 14. As DNA, the CDR3 is TGTGCCAGCAGTTTACTTAACAGGGGCCGGTCGCGGGGCTACACCTTC. This sequence encodes CASSLLNRGRSRGYTF.

V and J are TRBV7-8 and TRBJ2-3; TRBD1 is a possible D gene (5 bases). The CDR3 runs to 16 residues. The V end lost 0 bases, the J end lost 7 bases, and 17 bases lay between the germline ends. The germline gives CDR1 SGHVS, CDR2 FQNEAQ. The CDR3 DNA reads as TGTGCCAGCAGCTTAGCGACCTTCGCAAAGGGGAATACGCAGTATTTT. This gives the protein CASSLATFAKGNTQYF.

This clone appeared a single time. The DNA for the CDR3 is TGTGCCAGCAGCTTGGGACAGGGGGTTTCCTACGAGCAGTACTTC. Its protein product is CASSLGQGVSYEQYF. V is TRBV7-9 and J is TRBJ2-7; TRBD1 aligns across 11 bases. The CDR3 runs to 15 residues. Germline V gene lookup returns CDR1 SEHNR and CDR2 FQNEAQ (reference sequence). Losses at the gene ends were 3 bases for V and 1 base for J; bases not matched to a gene: 2.

The CDR3 DNA follows: TGCGCCAGCAGTGAAGTTCGGGGGGGCACAGATACGCAGTATTTT. Its protein is CASSEVRGGTDTQYF. The chain joins TRBV10-2 to TRBJ2-3, with TRBD2 matching over 7 bases. The CDR3 spans 15 residues. CDR1 and CDR2 from the germline V gene are WSHSY and SAAADI. V shed 3 bases, J shed 1 base, and the junction held 4 bases outside the gene matches.

This clone was detected only once. The V call is TRBV12-5, the J call TRBJ1-1; 8 positions match TRBD1. This CDR3 has 14 residues. With V trimmed by 4 bases and J by 1 base, 2 bases remained unmatched. Germline V gene sequence: CDR1 LGHNT, CDR2 FRNRAP. CDR3 coding DNA: TGTGCTAGTGGTTATGGGACAGGGAACACTGAAGCTTTCTTT. This encodes CASGYGTGNTEAFF.

The V call is TRBV2, the J call TRBJ1-6; D gene uncertain. CDR1 SNHLY and CDR2 FYNNEI come from the germline V gene. There are 18 residues in the CDR3. Trimming shortened V by 3 bases and J by 8 bases, and 23 bases separated the two germline ends. The chain's CDR3 is CASSDGQEGWNVDSPLHF. The CDR3 DNA is TGTGCCAGCAGTGATGGGCAAGAGGGATGGAATGTTGATTCACCCCTCCACTTT.

The chain couples TRBV5-1 to TRBJ1-2; 7 bases match TRBD1. V was clipped by 3 bases and J by 0 bases; unmatched bases: 5. This CDR3 spans 15 amino acids. Germline loops: CDR1 SGHRS, CDR2 YFSETQ. CDR3 region: CASSYEGQPNYGYTF. DNA for the CDR3: TGCGCCAGCAGCTACGAGGGACAGCCTAACTATGGCTACACCTTC.